This T cell receptor beta chain was sequenced in a study of radiation and T cells in renal cell carcinoma. Across the study: Nephrectomy followed 15 Gy stereotactic body radiation by 4 weeks.

Trimming shortened V by 0 bases and J by 8 bases, and 13 bases separated the two germline ends. The CDR3 runs to 14 residues. Germline V gives CDR1 LGHNA, CDR2 YSLEER. Produced via immunoSEQ multiplex PCR; TCRdb's table is partial and in-frame only. This sample has 130,000 to 150,000 clones, with around nine tenths found just once. Stated time point: baseline pretreatment blood. Treatment denoted: 15 Gy SBRT to primary tumor, nephrectomy 4 weeks later. The tumor was a clear cell renal cell carcinoma. This material consisted of blood, taken from a patient whose treatment included radiotherapy and nephrectomy. This sequence originates from a woman between 45 and 65 years old with renal cell carcinoma. The chain is built from TRBV4-3 and TRBJ1-2, with TRBD1 as a possible D gene (6 bases). The CDR3 DNA sequence: TGCGCCAGCAGCCAAGAAACAGGGTTAGGGGGCTACACCTTC. Translation: CASSQETGLGGYTF.